This T cell receptor (beta chain) was documented in a study of blood T cell repertoires in COVID-19. Some clones are missing from TCRdb's copy, which holds only in-frame ones; the method was immunoSEQ multiplex PCR. The table lists 30,000 to 45,000 clones, around 85% of them singletons. Trimming took off 2 bases at V and 4 bases at J, with 18 bases between the two ends. The germline gives CDR1 SGHTA, CDR2 FQGNSA. The CDR3 has 16 residues. The rearrangement links TRBV7-2 to TRBJ2-7; D is perhaps TRBD1 (6 bases). The origin of this receptor is a human donor in a cohort sampled during active COVID-19. The sequencing input was peripheral blood. The chain's CDR3 is CASSLMSLQGSYEQYF. The CDR3 DNA sequence: TGTGCCAGCAGCTTAATGAGTTTACAGGGAAGTTACGAGCAGTACTTC.